The T cell receptor beta chain under discussion was sequenced for a study of blood T cell repertoires in COVID-19. Study summary: There were acute and convalescent COVID-19 samples, and they came from the United States, Italy and Spain. T cells, B-cell-depleted T cells, or PBMCs supplied cDNA or gDNA.

Profiled with immunoSEQ multiplex PCR; TCRdb holds only in-frame clones, not every one. Among about 90,000 clones listed, more than 75% were seen once. The CDR3 is 16 residues long. V was pared by 2 bases and J by 0 bases, with 6 bases of the junction left unmatched. Germline values: CDR1 MNHNY, CDR2 SVGAGI (reference sequence). The chain couples TRBV6-6 to TRBJ1-1, with 7 nucleotides matching TRBD1. The TCR originated in a man in his 70s with acute or convalescent COVID-19. Sequencing was performed on peripheral blood. The CDR3 region has the DNA TGTGCCAGCAGTTACGAACAGGGGACTCTGAACACTGAAGCTTTCTTT. Translated, it gives CASSYEQGTLNTEAFF.